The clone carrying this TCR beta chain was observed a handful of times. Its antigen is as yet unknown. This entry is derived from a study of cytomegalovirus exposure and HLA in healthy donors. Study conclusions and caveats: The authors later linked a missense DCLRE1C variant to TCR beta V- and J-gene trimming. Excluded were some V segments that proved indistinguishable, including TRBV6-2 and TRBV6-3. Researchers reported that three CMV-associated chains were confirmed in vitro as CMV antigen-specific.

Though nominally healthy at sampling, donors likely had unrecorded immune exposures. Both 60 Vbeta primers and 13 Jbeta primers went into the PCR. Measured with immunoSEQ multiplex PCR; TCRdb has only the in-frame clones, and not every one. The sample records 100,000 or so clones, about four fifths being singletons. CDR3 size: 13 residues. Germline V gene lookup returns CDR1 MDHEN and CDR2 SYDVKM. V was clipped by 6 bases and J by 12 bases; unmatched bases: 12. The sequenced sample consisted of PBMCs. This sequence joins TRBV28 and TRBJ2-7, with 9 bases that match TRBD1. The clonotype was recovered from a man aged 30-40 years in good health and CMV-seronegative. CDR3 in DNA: TGTGCCAGCAGAGGCGGACAGGGGAGGGTTGGGTACTTC. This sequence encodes CASRGGQGRVGYF.